This TCR beta chain was identified during a study of graft-versus-host responses after intestinal transplantation. Concerning this clone itself: Its antigen remains unidentified.

The data were produced by immunoSEQ multiplex PCR, yet TCRdb's version contains in-frame clones alone and is incomplete. The sample lists around 110,000 clones; 90% were seen once. Germline V gene sequence: CDR1 SGHRS, CDR2 YFSETQ. V was cut by 7 bases and J by 2 bases, with 13 bases left in between. The CDR3 loop spans 15 amino acids. Study-wide findings and caveats: Subjects displaying graft-donor T cell macrochimerism possessed elevated graft-versus-host to host-versus-graft clonal ratios inside allografts. Some GvH clones appeared in ileal mucosa or blood before recipient bone marrow.

The receptor comes from a human donor who received an intestinal transplant. J is TRBJ2-6 and V is TRBV5-1; D uncertain. The source was unstimulated CD4+ T cells sorted from spleen or lymph node cells, collected before intestinal transplant. DNA of the CDR3: TGCGCCAGCCTCTCCCCAGGCCCTGGGGCCAACGTCCTGACTTTC. This gives the protein CASLSPGPGANVLTF.